The T cell receptor (beta chain) under discussion was sequenced for a study of blood T cell repertoires in COVID-19. The CDR3 contains 13 residues. The germline gives CDR1 MDHEN, CDR2 SYDVKM. Trimming shortened V by 8 bases and J by 6 bases, and 14 bases separated the two germline ends. Sequencing was performed with immunoSEQ multiplex PCR; in TCRdb, only in-frame clones are kept and a portion is missing. The sample lists approximately 200,000 clones, 70% to 90% occurring once. V gene TRBV28 combines with J gene TRBJ2-1; weak D call: TRBD2 (7 bases). Sequenced: PBMCs or T cells enriched from blood (not recorded which). The TCR was taken from a man aged 25-45 years who had recovered from COVID-19. The CDR3: CASQGGALNEQFF. DNA of the CDR3: TGTGCCAGCCAAGGGGGGGCACTCAATGAGCAGTTCTTC.